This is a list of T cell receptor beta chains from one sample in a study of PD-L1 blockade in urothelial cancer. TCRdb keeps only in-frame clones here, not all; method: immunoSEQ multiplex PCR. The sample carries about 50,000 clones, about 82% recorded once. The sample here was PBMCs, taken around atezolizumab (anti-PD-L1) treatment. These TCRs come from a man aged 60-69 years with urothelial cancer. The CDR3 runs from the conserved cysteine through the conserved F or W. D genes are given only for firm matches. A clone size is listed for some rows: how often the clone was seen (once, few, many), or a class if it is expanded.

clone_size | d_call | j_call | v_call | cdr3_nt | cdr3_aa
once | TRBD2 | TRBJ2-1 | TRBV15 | TGTGCCACCAGCGGGGACTGGACTAGCGGGAGGCCGAGCTCCTACAATGAGCAGTTCTTC | CATSGDWTSGRPSSYNEQFF
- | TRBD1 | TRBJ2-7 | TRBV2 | TGTGCCAGCAGCGCTGCCGGGACAGGGGGTTCCTACGAGCAGTACTTC | CASSAAGTGGSYEQYF
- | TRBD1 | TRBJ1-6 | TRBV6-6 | TGTGCCAGCAGTCCACCCGGGACAGTGCAGTCACCCCTCCACTTT | CASSPPGTVQSPLHF
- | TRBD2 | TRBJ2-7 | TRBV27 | TGTGCCAGCGGACGGGGGGGCCCCTACGAGCAGTACTTC | CASGRGGPYEQYF
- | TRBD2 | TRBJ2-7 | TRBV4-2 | TGTGCCAGCAGCCAGGGACTAGCGTCCGTCTACGAGCAGTACTTC | CASSQGLASVYEQYF
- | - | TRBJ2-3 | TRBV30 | TGTGCCTGGAGTCTGCAGGATACGCAGTATTTT | CAWSLQDTQYF
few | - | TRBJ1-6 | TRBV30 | TGTGCCTGGAGCGCTGAGGTGGGGGGAAATTCACCCCTCCACTTT | CAWSAEVGGNSPLHF
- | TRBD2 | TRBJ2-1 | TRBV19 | TGTGCCAGTATGCAGCGGGGGGGCAGGAATGAGCAGTTCTTC | CASMQRGGRNEQFF
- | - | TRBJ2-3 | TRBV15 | TGTGCCACCAGCAGAGATGGGGCGGGCACAGATACGCAGTATTTT | CATSRDGAGTDTQYF
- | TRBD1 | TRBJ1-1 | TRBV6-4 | TGTGCCAGCAGGGGACAGGGATTTAACACTGAAGCTTTCTTT | CASRGQGFNTEAFF
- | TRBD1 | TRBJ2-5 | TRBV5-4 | TGTGCCAGCAGCTTGACAGGGGTGGTAGAGACCCAGTACTTC | CASSLTGVVETQYF
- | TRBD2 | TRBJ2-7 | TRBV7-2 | TGTGCCAGCAGCTTAGGGGCGGGAGGGCCGTACGAGCAGTACTTC | CASSLGAGGPYEQYF
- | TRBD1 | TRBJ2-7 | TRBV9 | TGTGCCAGCAGCCCGACAGGGGCCTCCTACGAGCAGTACTTC | CASSPTGASYEQYF
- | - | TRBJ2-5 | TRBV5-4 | TGTGCCAGCAGCTTATTTAGCGGCCCCGGGACCCAGTACTTC | CASSLFSGPGTQYF
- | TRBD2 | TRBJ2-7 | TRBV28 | TGTGCCAGCAGTTTTGGAGCGGGACTATACGAGCAGTACTTC | CASSFGAGLYEQYF
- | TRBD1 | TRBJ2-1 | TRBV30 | TGTGCCTGGAGGAGACTCGACAGGGTCGATGAGCAGTTCTTC | CAWRRLDRVDEQFF
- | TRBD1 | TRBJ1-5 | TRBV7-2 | TGTGCCAGCAGCTTTACAGGGGGCGGGCAGCCCCAGCATTTT | CASSFTGGGQPQHF
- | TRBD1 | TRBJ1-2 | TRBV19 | TGTGCCAGTAGTACCCTAGGACAGGGGAAGAAATATGGCTACACCTTC | CASSTLGQGKKYGYTF
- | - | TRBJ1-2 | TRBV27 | TGTGCCAGCAGTTCGTCGAACAACAACTATGGCTACACCTTC | CASSSSNNNYGYTF
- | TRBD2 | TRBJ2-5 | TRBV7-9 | TGTGCCAGCAGATCTGCTGAGCGGGGGGGCCTGGAGACCCAGTACTTC | CASRSAERGGLETQYF
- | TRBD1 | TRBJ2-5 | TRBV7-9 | TGTGCCAGCAGCACCCGGGACAGGGAGTATCAAGAGACCCAGTACTTC | CASSTRDREYQETQYF
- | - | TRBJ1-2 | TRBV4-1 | TGCGCCAGCAGCCAACCCCGCGGGGCGCGGGGAGGTGACTATGGCTACACCTTC | CASSQPRGARGGDYGYTF
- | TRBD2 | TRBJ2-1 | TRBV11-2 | TGTGCCAGCAGGGCATATAGCGGGAGGAGTGACAATGAGCAGTTCTTC | CASRAYSGRSDNEQFF
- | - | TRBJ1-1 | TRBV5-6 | TGTGCCAGCAGCCGACGGACGGAGCGGAGCACTGAAGCTTTCTTT | CASSRRTERSTEAFF
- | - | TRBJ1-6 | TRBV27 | TGTGCCAGCAGCAGTGACAGGAGCTCCTATAATTCACCCCTCCACTTT | CASSSDRSSYNSPLHF
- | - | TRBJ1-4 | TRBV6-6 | TGTGCCAGCAGTGGGCGAGAAGGCGTCCTTAATGAAAAACTGTTTTTT | CASSGREGVLNEKLFF
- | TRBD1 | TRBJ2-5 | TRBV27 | TGTGCCAGCAGGCCTCCCGTTCGGGACAGGGGAGGAGAGACCCAGTACTTC | CASRPPVRDRGGETQYF
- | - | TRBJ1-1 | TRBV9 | TGTGCCAGCAGCGTAGATTCGGGGAACACTGAAGCTTTCTTT | CASSVDSGNTEAFF
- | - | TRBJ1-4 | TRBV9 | TGTGCCAGCAGCGCCGGGACATGGGGGGAAAAACTGTTTTTT | CASSAGTWGEKLFF
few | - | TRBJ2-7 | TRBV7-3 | TGTGCCAGCAGCCAGGACAGTTCCTACGAGCAGTACTTC | CASSQDSSYEQYF
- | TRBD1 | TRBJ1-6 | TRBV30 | TGTGCCTGGAGTCTGGACAGGCACAATTCACCCCTCCACTTT | CAWSLDRHNSPLHF
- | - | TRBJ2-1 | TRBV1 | TGCACCAGCAGCCAAATACAGGGGGCAAGATTCTCCTACAATGAGCAGTTCTTC | CTSSQIQGARFSYNEQFF
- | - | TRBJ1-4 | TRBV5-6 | TGTGCCAGCAGCCGGCCGGGACTCGGGACTGAAAAACTGTTTTTT | CASSRPGLGTEKLFF
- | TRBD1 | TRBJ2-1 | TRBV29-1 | TGCAGCGCCCCGGGACAGGGAACCGATGAGCAGTTCTTC | CSAPGQGTDEQFF
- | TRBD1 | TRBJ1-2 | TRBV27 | TGTGCCAGCAGTTTAGGGGGACAGGGCTATGGCTACACCTTC | CASSLGGQGYGYTF
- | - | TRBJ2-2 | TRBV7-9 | TGTGCCAGCAGCTTAGCCTCCACAGGGCCCGGGGAGCTGTTTTTT | CASSLASTGPGELFF
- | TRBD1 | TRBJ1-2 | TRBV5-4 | TGTGCCAGCAGCATCGACAGGGGTGGTGGCTACACCTTC | CASSIDRGGGYTF
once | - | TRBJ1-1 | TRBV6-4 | TGTGCCAGCAGTGACCCAACAGGGAAAGCTTTCTTT | CASSDPTGKAFF
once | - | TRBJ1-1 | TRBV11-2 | TGTGCCAGCAGCTTAACCCCCAGCACTGAAGCTTTCTTT | CASSLTPSTEAFF
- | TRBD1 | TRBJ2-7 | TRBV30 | TGTGCCTGGAGGGGGGACAGGGGGGACCACGAGCAGTACTTC | CAWRGDRGDHEQYF
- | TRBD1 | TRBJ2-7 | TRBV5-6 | TGTGCCAGCAAACCGGGACAGGGCATCTACGAGCAGTACTTC | CASKPGQGIYEQYF